This passage covers 3 T cell receptor beta chains from one sample sequenced in a study of blood T cell repertoires in COVID-19. The repertoire was sequenced with immunoSEQ multiplex PCR; TCRdb's copy has only in-frame clones and lacks some. The data hold 250,000 to 300,000 clones, with about 86% observed a single time. The sequenced material came from peripheral blood. The receptors come from a woman aged 55 to 70 with active or convalescent COVID-19.

The rearrangement joins TRBV9 to TRBJ2-5; perhaps TRBD1 as D (5 bases). The germline V gene has CDR1 SGDLS and CDR2 YYNGEE. CDR3 length equals 15 residues. Trimming took 0 bases from V and 5 from J, leaving 14 bases between them. The CDR3 DNA is TGTGCCAGCAGCGTAGAGGGGTTCTTCGGGGAGACCCAGTACTTC. Encoded protein: CASSVEGFFGETQYF.

The V call is TRBV4-3, the J call TRBJ2-6; TRBD2 might be the D (6 bases). This CDR3 contains 16 residues. Looked up from germline, CDR1 is LGHNA and CDR2 is YSLEER. V lost 1 base and J lost 4, with 11 bases in between. CDR3 loop: CASSQVGGTGANVLTF. CDR3 nucleotide sequence: TGCGCCAGCAGCCAAGTTGGGGGGACCGGGGCCAACGTCCTGACTTTC.

This chain connects TRBV18 to TRBJ2-7, with D perhaps TRBD1 (6 bases). Germline V CDR1 and CDR2: KGHSH, LQKENI. Deletions cut 1 base from V and 3 bases from J, with 16 bases between. CDR3 length: 16 residues. CDR3 in amino acids: CASSPQGGLRGYEQYF. Here the CDR3 DNA reads TGTGCCAGCTCACCACAAGGAGGACTCAGGGGCTACGAGCAGTACTTC.